Listed below are T cell receptor beta chains from one sample, sequenced in a study of blood T cell repertoires in COVID-19. Generated by immunoSEQ multiplex PCR, the TCRdb table keeps only in-frame clones and is missing some. Among roughly 190,000 clones listed, 80% to 90% were seen once. The sample was peripheral blood. Receptor source: a woman between 65 and 79 years old with active or convalescent COVID-19. Each CDR3 is given with its conserved first and last residue. Some rows mark clone size as missing; the rest say once, few, many or name a class of expanded clone.

J	size	V	CDR3
TRBJ1-2	.	TRBV28	CASSSAPGGYGYTF
TRBJ1-1	.	TRBV3-1/TRBV3-2	CASSRRGQGGLPFF
TRBJ2-2	.	TRBV6-5	CASSYSNRHTGELFF
TRBJ2-7	few	TRBV5-1	CASSSNPRGMSSYEQYF
TRBJ2-7	.	TRBV28	CASSLTPGYEQYF
TRBJ2-5	.	TRBV20-1	CSARAKETQYF
TRBJ2-3	.	TRBV7-9	CASSGHGLAGGSTDTQYF
TRBJ2-2	.	TRBV29-1	CSVSGTPLTGELFF
TRBJ2-7	.	TRBV10-1	CASSPGQPSHEQYF
TRBJ1-5	.	TRBV2	CASSVAREWGPQHF
TRBJ1-1	few	TRBV12-5	CASGLRLGQPNTEAFF
TRBJ2-5	.	TRBV7-3	CASSPSGSGETQYF
TRBJ2-5	.	TRBV19	CASQLAGGPQETQYF
TRBJ1-6	.	TRBV28	CASRPNRGGNSPLHF
TRBJ2-7	.	TRBV10-3	CAIRGPGQGTYEQYF
TRBJ2-1	.	TRBV29-1	CSGDGGGNEQFF
TRBJ1-2	.	TRBV5-6	CASSLITGFNYGYTF
TRBJ2-7	few	TRBV6-6	CASSYNSIGLAGSRAYEQYF
TRBJ2-3	.	TRBV3-1/TRBV3-2	CASSERGETDTQYF
TRBJ1-1	.	TRBV6-5	CASSYEVAPNTEAFF
TRBJ1-1	.	TRBV5-1	CASSARQGGNTEAFF
TRBJ2-2	.	TRBV3-1/TRBV3-2	CASSPKGATGELFF
TRBJ2-7	.	TRBV7-9	CASSQGAGDVEQYF
TRBJ2-2	.	TRBV9	CASSSGQGNTGELFF
TRBJ2-3	.	TRBV6-2/TRBV6-3	CASSYVAGGRRDTDTQYF
TRBJ2-7	.	TRBV3-1/TRBV3-2	CASSQSYGGEQYF
TRBJ2-7	.	TRBV12-3/TRBV12-4	CASSSDRSYEQYF
TRBJ2-1	.	TRBV2	CASSPLYGQYEQFF
TRBJ2-7	.	TRBV2	CASTALAGGYEQYF
TRBJ2-1	.	TRBV7-2	CASSLAGGLYNEQFF
TRBJ1-1	.	TRBV28	CASSPLGGASGAEAFF
TRBJ2-2	.	TRBV5-1	CASSFLAGGTGELFF
TRBJ1-1	.	TRBV2	CASSGQGYTEAFF
TRBJ2-1	.	TRBV9	CASSATGTSGIDEQFF
TRBJ2-3	.	TRBV5-1	CASSLQSISTDTQYF
TRBJ2-5	once	TRBV30	CAWSEQPQETQYF
TRBJ2-5	once	TRBV13	CASSLGTGRVETQYF